The sample holds one count of the clone carrying this T cell receptor (beta chain). Its antigen is unknown. Primers for the PCR totalled 60 Vbeta and 13 Jbeta. TCRdb's copy holds only in-frame clones and misses some; the assay was immunoSEQ multiplex PCR. The repertoire includes 150,000 to 200,000 clones, about 81% of them detected once, and more than 1.5% sits in the top ten. V lost 5 bases and J lost 2, with 18 bases in between. This CDR3 is built from 16 residues. Germline CDR1 and CDR2: SQVTM and ANQGSEA. This sample stems from a study of cytomegalovirus exposure and HLA in healthy donors. Study-wide results and caveats: Presence/absence analyses treated sequencing depth as roughly uniform across donors. Rare TCR sequences dominated, though some public TCRs recurred in many donors.

Those who donated were healthy bone marrow donors. Sequencing used PBMCs. This sequence originates from a man aged 35-49 years in good health and CMV-seronegative. This rearrangement joins TRBV29-1 to TRBJ2-2; D possibly corresponds to TRBD2 (6 bases). The CDR3 here is CSVMGLGLLNTGELFF. The CDR3 bases are TGCAGCGTTATGGGGTTGGGACTTCTTAACACCGGGGAGCTGTTTTTT.